Each of the 6 T cell receptor beta chains below was sequenced from the same sample in a study of blood T cells in healthy people across ages. The second PCR ran about 6 to 12 cycles with a sample-barcoded 5' primer and J-beta primers. From the 5' RACE reads, TCRdb called clonotypes with MiXCR, one entry per CDR3 protein. The repertoire holds 1.5 million to 1.9 million distinct CDR3 sequences, with approximately 39% as singletons. Sequencing was performed on blood. These receptors were obtained from a woman between 18 and 30 years old in good health.

The chain couples TRBV29-1 to TRBJ1-2, with D perhaps matching TRBD1 (6 bases). Germline V gene data show CDR1 as SQVTM and CDR2 as ANQGSEA. There are 13 residues in the CDR3. V was trimmed by 6 bases and J by 2 bases, leaving 13 bases between them. In DNA, the CDR3 is TGCAGCGTAGTTACAGGGACGAACTATGGCTACACCTTC. Its translation: CSVVTGTNYGYTF. Full variable domain (rest looked up from reference TRBV29-1 and TRBJ1-2): SAVISQKPSRDICQRGTSLTIQCQVDSQVTMMFWYRQQPGQSLTLIATANQGSEATYESGFVIDKFPISRPNLTFSTLTVSNMSPEDSSIYLCSVVTGTNYGYTFGSGTRLTVV.

The chain combines TRBV28 with TRBJ2-1; TRBD2 agrees at 10 bases. Germline loops: CDR1 MDHEN, CDR2 SYDVKM. The CDR3 spans 15 residues. This CDR3 reads CAVGASGSSYNEQFF. The CDR3 DNA reads TGTGCGGTTGGGGCTAGCGGGAGCTCCTACAATGAGCAGTTCTTC. The full variable domain, in which reference TRBV28 and TRBJ2-1 provide the parts outside the CDR3, is DVKVTQSSRYLVKRTGEKVFLECVQDMDHENMFWYRQDPGLGLRLIYFSYDVKMKEKGDIPEGYSVSREKKERFSLILESASTNQTSMYLCAVGASGSSYNEQFFGPGTRLTVL.

The chain joins TRBV25-1 to TRBJ2-3; 13 bases are a match to TRBD2. The length of the CDR3 is 16 residues. Germline-derived CDR1 and CDR2 are MGHDK and SYGVNS. V lost 3 bases, J lost 1 base, and 1 base stayed unmatched. The CDR3 nucleotides are TGTGCCAGCAGTGAGGGGACTAGCGGGGGCACAGATACGCAGTATTTT. It translates to CASSEGTSGGTDTQYF.

The chain employs TRBV27 and TRBJ2-1; 7 nucleotides match TRBD2. The CDR3 consists of 12 residues. The germline V gene encodes CDR1 MNHEY and CDR2 SMNVEV (reference sequence). The trim removed 8 bases at V and 10 bases at J, leaving 8 bases unmatched. This chain's CDR3 is CASLTNGGEQFF. DNA of the CDR3: TGTGCCAGCCTGACGAACGGGGGGGAGCAGTTCTTC.

The J gene is TRBJ1-4, the V gene TRBV20-1, with 9 positions matching TRBD1. The CDR3 runs to 17 residues. V shed 1 base and J 0 bases; nucleotides not matched to a gene: 6. Germline V lookup: CDR1 DFQATT, CDR2 SNEGSKA (reference sequence). CDR3 protein: CSARGQGGTTTNEKLFF. CDR3 DNA: TGCAGTGCTAGAGGACAGGGGGGGACGACAACTAATGAAAAACTGTTTTTT.

In its sample, this clonotype was seen once. An end of the junction differs from the germline gene, which may be a read error. The chain employs TRBV12-3 or TRBV12-4 and TRBJ2-4, with 8 bases that match TRBD2. The end of the DNA is better explained by TRBJ2-7, so the J call may be wrong. This CDR3 has 15 amino acids. In DNA, the CDR3 is TGTGTCAGCAGTTTCGTAGCGGGATTCTCCTACGAGCAGTACTTC. Its protein product is CVSSFVAGFSYEQYF.